This T cell receptor beta chain was recovered during a study of blood T cells in healthy people across ages. The CDR3 covers 15 residues. V shed 0 bases, J shed 3 bases, and the junction held 5 bases outside the gene matches. Per the germline V gene, CDR1 is MNHEY and CDR2 is SVGAGI. Alongside a J-beta primer mix, a sample-barcoded 5' primer served in a second PCR lasting roughly 7 to 11 cycles. One entry per CDR3 protein, called by TCRdb with MiXCR from the 5' RACE reads. The profile shows roughly 700,000 distinct CDR3 sequences, 20% to 25% of them singletons. This clonotype was detected a few times. These records were also assigned to another study, of T cells of mothers and their children. That source adds: Relative to unrelated pairs, biologically related mother-child dyads exhibited marginally greater, non-significant overlap.

The gene calls are TRBV6-5 and TRBJ2-7; 7 nucleotides align to TRBD2. Source material: blood. The clonotype was recovered from a boy between 10 and 17 years old in good health. In nucleotides, the CDR3 is TGTGCCAGCAGTTACTCTGGGGGGGTGAACTACGAGCAGTACTTC. Its translation: CASSYSGGVNYEQYF.